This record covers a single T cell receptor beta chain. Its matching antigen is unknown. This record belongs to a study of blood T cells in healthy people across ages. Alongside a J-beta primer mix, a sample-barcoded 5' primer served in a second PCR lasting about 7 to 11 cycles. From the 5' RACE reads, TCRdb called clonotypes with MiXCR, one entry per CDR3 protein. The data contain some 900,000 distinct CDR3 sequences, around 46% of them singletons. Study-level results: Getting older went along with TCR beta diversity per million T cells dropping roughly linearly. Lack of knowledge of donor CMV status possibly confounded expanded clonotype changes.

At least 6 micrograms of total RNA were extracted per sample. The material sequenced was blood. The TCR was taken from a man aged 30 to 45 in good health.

CDR3 residues: CASRDGGTYEQYF. The CDR3 DNA follows: TGTGCCAGCAGGGATGGAGGGACCTACGAGCAGTACTTC. V and J are TRBV7-9 and TRBJ2-7; TRBD2 might be the D (6 bases). V was trimmed by 6 bases and J by 2 bases, leaving 11 bases between them. Germline V gene lookup returns CDR1 SEHNR and CDR2 FQNEAQ (reference sequence). The CDR3 loop spans 13 amino acids.